Below are 20 T cell receptor beta chains sequenced from a single sample in a study of control samples from healthy donors and cancer patients. Clones were sequenced by immunoSEQ multiplex PCR, and TCRdb holds only the in-frame ones, with some missing. The sample carries 85,000 to 90,000 clones, approximately 86% recorded once. The source material was blood. Receptors originate from a young man in good health.

J is TRBJ2-3 and V is TRBV6-5; a weak D match, TRBD1 (6 bases). V was trimmed by 6 bases and J by 4 bases, leaving 17 bases between them. Germline V CDR1 and CDR2: MNHEY, SVGAGI. This CDR3 contains 15 residues. The CDR3: CASRTYRASPDTQYF. The CDR3 nucleotides read TGTGCCAGCAGAACTTACAGGGCGTCCCCAGATACGCAGTATTTT.

The CDR3 loop reads CASSLGQGPAEAFF. DNA of the CDR3: TGTGCCAGCAGCTTAGGGCAGGGGCCCGCCGAAGCTTTCTTT. J is TRBJ1-1 and V is TRBV7-9, with D possibly being TRBD1 (6 bases). Germline lookup yields CDR1 SEHNR and CDR2 FQNEAQ (reference sequence). Trimming pared 1 base from V and 8 bases from J, leaving 14 bases between. This CDR3 is 14 amino acids long.

This sequence joins TRBV9 and TRBJ1-6; D is uncertain. The CDR3 sequence is 15 residues long. The V end was cut by 0 bases, the J end by 6 bases, with 10 bases between. The germline gives CDR1 SGDLS, CDR2 YYNGEE. The CDR3 DNA reads as TGTGCCAGCAGCGTAGAGACAACATTTAATTCACCCCTCCACTTT. Translated: CASSVETTFNSPLHF.

The V gene is TRBV5-4, the J gene TRBJ2-7; 10 bases map to TRBD1. The CDR3 is 16 residues long. With V trimmed by 0 bases and J by 4 bases, 7 bases remained unmatched. Germline V gene sequence: CDR1 SGHNT, CDR2 YYREEE (reference sequence). The CDR3 spells CASSLGSDRGKYEQYF. CDR3 in DNA: TGTGCCAGCAGCTTGGGTTCGGACAGGGGGAAATACGAGCAGTACTTC.

V usage is TRBV19 and J usage is TRBJ1-5; no clear D. The V end was cut by 1 base, the J end by 6 bases, with 4 bases between. From germline, CDR1 is LNHDA and CDR2 SQIVND (reference sequence). The CDR3 covers 12 residues. This CDR3 reads CASSIGSQPQHF. CDR3 coding DNA: TGTGCCAGTAGTATAGGAAGTCAGCCCCAGCATTTT.

The chain joins TRBV6-1 to TRBJ1-3; no firm D call. The CDR3 consists of 14 residues. Trimming took off 3 bases at V and 0 bases at J, with 6 bases between the two ends. Per the germline V gene, CDR1 is MNHNS and CDR2 is SASEGT. The DNA for the CDR3 is TGTGCCAGCAGTGAGGTATTCTCTGGAAACACCATATATTTT. It encodes CASSEVFSGNTIYF.

This rearrangement joins TRBV6-1 to TRBJ2-7; TRBD1 agrees at 8 bases. CDR3 length: 15 residues. Trimming took 4 bases from V and 5 from J; bases not matched to a gene: 10. In germline, CDR1 is MNHNS, CDR2 SASEGT. The CDR3: CASSGADRGSNEQYV. The CDR3 DNA reads as TGTGCCAGCAGTGGAGCTGACAGGGGAAGTAACGAGCAGTACGTC.

In nucleotides, the CDR3 is TGTGCCAGCAGCTTAGCGGACAGTTACAATGAGCAGTTCTTC. It codes for CASSLADSYNEQFF. The chain recombines TRBV7-2 with TRBJ2-1, with D perhaps matching TRBD1 (6 bases). Per germline, CDR1 SGHTA and CDR2 FQGNSA. With 0 bases removed from V and 4 bases from J, the gap between germline ends came to 7 bases. The CDR3 has 14 amino acids.

In its sample, this clone was seen once. The chain has TRBV30 and TRBJ1-1; D gene uncertain. With 2 bases removed from V and 1 base from J, the gap between germline ends came to 11 bases. Germline CDR1 is GTSNPN and CDR2 is SVGIG (reference sequence). The CDR3 totals 14 residues. The CDR3 protein is CAWSRVKTNTEAFF. The CDR3 DNA reads TGTGCCTGGAGTCGGGTGAAAACGAACACTGAAGCTTTCTTT.

CDR3 nucleotides: TGTGCCAGCAGCTTTACAGGGGCGGGATACAATGAGCAGTTCTTC. Encoded protein: CASSFTGAGYNEQFF. The genes are TRBV13 and TRBJ2-1, with a tentative D call TRBD1 (7 bases). Trimming left V 3 bases short and J 4 bases short, with 13 bases between. The CDR3 is 15 residues long. Per the germline V gene, CDR1 is PRHDT and CDR2 is FYEKMQ (reference sequence).

The rearrangement links TRBV30 to TRBJ1-1, with D possibly TRBD1 on 5 matching bases. This CDR3 contains 13 residues. The germline V gene has CDR1 GTSNPN and CDR2 SVGIG (reference sequence). The V gene lost 4 bases and the J gene lost 1 base, with 10 bases spanning the gap. The CDR3 region is CAWNSGRNTEAFF. The CDR3 DNA reads TGTGCCTGGAACTCAGGGCGGAACACTGAAGCTTTCTTT.

The genes are TRBV25-1 and TRBJ1-5; D not resolved. This CDR3 is 12 amino acids long. The germline V gene encodes CDR1 MGHDK and CDR2 SYGVNS. Trimming pared 6 bases from V and 9 bases from J, leaving 12 bases between. The DNA of the CDR3 is TGTGCCAGCAGGCCTCAAGTGGGGCCCCAGCATTTT. Amino acids: CASRPQVGPQHF.

This clone has just a few counts. The CDR3 reads CASSLAAEQYF. The CDR3 bases are TGTGCCAGCAGCTTAGCGGCTGAGCAGTACTTC. This chain uses TRBV7-2 with TRBJ2-7; D is unclear. V lost 0 bases and J lost 7, with 4 bases in between. The CDR3 covers 11 residues. The V gene's germline CDR1 is SGHTA and CDR2 FQGNSA.

In its sample, this clone was seen a few times. This chain connects TRBV27 to TRBJ2-2; possibly TRBD1 or TRBD2 for D (5 bases each). Germline CDR1 MNHEY, CDR2 SMNVEV (reference sequence). Trimming removed 0 bases from V and 6 bases from J, with 8 bases in between. The CDR3 covers 14 residues. The CDR3 loop reads CASSLSWGSGELFF. CDR3 nucleotide sequence: TGTGCCAGCAGTTTATCGTGGGGGTCCGGGGAGCTGTTTTTT.

This clone was seen once. The chain has TRBV4-1 and TRBJ2-4; tentative D call: TRBD2 (5 bases). The CDR3 is 16 amino acids. Germline assignment: CDR1 MGHRA and CDR2 YSYEKL. Trimming removed 3 bases at V and 0 bases at J, with 12 bases between. As DNA, the CDR3 is TGCGCCAGCAGCCAGAGAGGGCTCTTAGCCAAAAACATTCAGTACTTC. Translation: CASSQRGLLAKNIQYF.

The J gene is TRBJ2-5, the V gene TRBV5-1; D not certain. Per germline, CDR1 SGHRS and CDR2 YFSETQ. The CDR3 consists of 13 residues. Trimming cost V 4 bases and J 5 bases, with 12 bases left between them. The CDR3 sequence: CASSQTFGETQYF. The CDR3 DNA follows: TGCGCCAGCAGCCAAACCTTTGGCGAGACCCAGTACTTC.

This chain uses TRBV25-1 with TRBJ1-1; D remains ambiguous. Per germline, CDR1 MGHDK and CDR2 SYGVNS. V was clipped by 5 bases and J by 1 base, with 11 bases between them. This CDR3 region has 14 residues. The CDR3, as DNA: TGTGCCAGCAGTCATAGGACGGGGAACACTGAAGCTTTCTTT. It yields the protein CASSHRTGNTEAFF.

This rearrangement joins TRBV19 to TRBJ1-1; no clear D. Germline V lookup: CDR1 LNHDA, CDR2 SQIVND (reference sequence). The CDR3 contains 12 residues. V was pared by 6 bases and J by 1 base, with 6 bases between. CDR3 nucleotide sequence: TGTGCCAGTAGACGGGGGAACACTGAAGCTTTCTTT. Its protein product is CASRRGNTEAFF.

Only one count was recorded for this clone. The V and J genes are TRBV6-6 and TRBJ2-2; TRBD2 might be the D (5 bases). CDR1 and CDR2 from the germline V gene are MNHNY and SVGAGI (reference sequence). Trimming removed 7 bases at V and 4 bases at J, with 13 bases between. The CDR3 consists of 14 residues. CDR3 residues: CASITGSFTGELFF. The CDR3 nucleotides read TGTGCCAGCATAACGGGATCCTTCACCGGGGAGCTGTTTTTT.

The V and J genes are TRBV3-1 (or the pseudogene TRBV3-2) and TRBJ2-3; TRBD2 might be the D (5 bases). The length of the CDR3 is 14 residues. Trimming pared 3 bases from V and 1 base from J, leaving 8 bases between. CDR1 and CDR2 (germline): LGHDT, YNNKEL (reference sequence). The CDR3 spells CASSQEVGTDTQYF. The CDR3 nucleotides are TGTGCCAGCAGCCAGGAGGTGGGCACAGATACGCAGTATTTT.